The rows below give T cell receptor beta chains drawn from one sample of a study of T cell changes during pregnancy in multiple sclerosis. The method was immunoSEQ multiplex PCR; TCRdb's version includes in-frame clones alone and lacks a portion of them. The sample consists of around 56,000 clones, about 91% of them appearing once. This specimen was CD4+ T cells from peripheral blood mononuclear cells, taken in the first trimester of pregnancy. These TCRs come from a female donor with multiple sclerosis, enrolled in a pregnancy study. The CDR3 runs from the conserved cysteine through the conserved F or W. Each record gives: clone size, CDR3 length, J gene, D gene, V gene, CDR3 DNA, CDR3 protein. The D gene is left open where the match is weak. Where a row states a size, it is once, few, many or the class of an expanded clone; other rows omit it.

-	15	TRBJ2-1	TRBD2	TRBV27	TGTGCCAGCAACCTAGCGGGGGGGCATTACAATGAGCAGTTCTTC	CASNLAGGHYNEQFF
-	15	TRBJ2-3	-	TRBV6-1	TGTGCCAGCAGGGCTACCGAGAGGGGGATAAGTACGCAGTATTTT	CASRATERGISTQYF
-	16	TRBJ2-2	-	TRBV6-6	TGTGCCAGCAGTCCCCCTGGGCAGGGGCGGGCCGGGGAGCTGTTTTTT	CASSPPGQGRAGELFF
-	13	TRBJ1-1	TRBD1	TRBV6-5	TGTGCCAGCAGCCAGGGGGCGGGCACTGAAGCTTTCTTT	CASSQGAGTEAFF
-	15	TRBJ1-3	TRBD1	TRBV2	TGTGCCAGCGGTCTCCCGGGACAGCCTGGAAACACCATATATTTT	CASGLPGQPGNTIYF
-	16	TRBJ1-6	TRBD1	TRBV6-6	TGTGCCAGCGCGGACAGGGGGCGAATCAATAATTCACCCCTCCACTTT	CASADRGRINNSPLHF
-	15	TRBJ1-5	-	TRBV7-2	TGTGCCAGCAGCTTATCGGGTTTAGGTCTGCAGCCCCAGCATTTT	CASSLSGLGLQPQHF
-	14	TRBJ2-7	-	TRBV6-1	TGTGCCATAAAAGGAAGACCCGACACTTACGAGCAGTACTTC	CAIKGRPDTYEQYF
-	16	TRBJ1-6	TRBD1	TRBV25-1	TGTGCCAGCAGTGAGTACGGACAGGGTTTGTCTTCACCCCTCCACTTT	CASSEYGQGLSSPLHF
-	16	TRBJ2-2	-	TRBV7-3	TGTGCCAGCAGCTTAACCTCCAGTCCGAACACCGGGGAGCTGTTTTTT	CASSLTSSPNTGELFF
-	14	TRBJ1-5	-	TRBV15	TGTGCCACCAGCCGCCAGTATAGCAATCAGCCCCAGCATTTT	CATSRQYSNQPQHF
once	14	TRBJ1-1	-	TRBV7-2	TGTGCCAGCAAGAGGGGGGGCACGAACACTGAAGCTTTCTTT	CASKRGGTNTEAFF
-	13	TRBJ1-2	-	TRBV5-1	TGCGCCAGCAGCCACCAAGGACAGTATGGCTACACCTTC	CASSHQGQYGYTF
-	16	TRBJ1-1	TRBD1	TRBV7-2	TGTGCCAGCAAGCAAAACAGGGGGGACATGAACACTGAAGCTTTCTTT	CASKQNRGDMNTEAFF
-	14	TRBJ1-3	TRBD1	TRBV6-5	TGTGCCAGCAGCCCCGGACAGGGAGGAAACACCATATATTTT	CASSPGQGGNTIYF
-	16	TRBJ1-1	TRBD1	TRBV5-1	TGCGCCAGCAGCTTGGTTTCGGGGACAGGGATAACTGAAGCTTTCTTT	CASSLVSGTGITEAFF
-	15	TRBJ2-5	TRBD2	TRBV2	TGTGCCAGCAGTGAAACCCTAGCGGGCCAAGAGACCCAGTACTTC	CASSETLAGQETQYF
-	16	TRBJ1-5	-	TRBV4-1	TGCGCCAGCAGCCAAGGGATACAGCCTAGCAATCAGCCCCAGCATTTT	CASSQGIQPSNQPQHF
-	13	TRBJ1-2	-	TRBV30	TGTGCCTCACCAACACAGGGAAACTATGGCTACACCTTC	CASPTQGNYGYTF
-	18	TRBJ2-1	TRBD2	TRBV19	TGTGCCAGTAGTATGTTGAGAAGGCAGCGGGGGGTTTACAATGAGCAGTTCTTC	CASSMLRRQRGVYNEQFF
-	14	TRBJ1-2	-	TRBV5-5	TGTGCCAGCAGCTTGGAGGGGAGGACCTATGGCTACACCTTC	CASSLEGRTYGYTF
-	16	TRBJ1-5	-	TRBV15	TGTGCCACCAGCAGAAGTTGGACAGCTCGCAATCAGCCCCAGCATTTT	CATSRSWTARNQPQHF
-	14	TRBJ2-3	TRBD2	TRBV6-6	TGTGCCAGCAGTTACCGGGGGGTGGGAGATACGCAGTATTTT	CASSYRGVGDTQYF
-	15	TRBJ2-2	-	TRBV19	TGTGCCAGTAGTCAGGGGCTCGCGAACACCGGGGAGCTGTTTTTT	CASSQGLANTGELFF
few	15	TRBJ1-6	-	TRBV6-5	TGTGCCAGCAGTTCCGACATCCTAGCCTTTTCACCCCTCCACTTT	CASSSDILAFSPLHF
-	15	TRBJ1-3	-	TRBV4-2	TGTGCCAGCAGCCAAGACAGGGGCCCCGAGGACACCATATATTTT	CASSQDRGPEDTIYF
-	15	TRBJ2-7	-	TRBV5-1	TGCGCCAGCAGCACCCTTGCAGGGAACTCCTACGAGCAGTACTTC	CASSTLAGNSYEQYF
-	14	TRBJ1-4	-	TRBV6-5	TGTGCCAGCCAAGGGAGGCAGGGTCGCGAAAAACTGTTTTTT	CASQGRQGREKLFF
-	15	TRBJ1-2	TRBD1	TRBV6-1	TGTGCCAGCAGTGGTAGACAGGGACTCAACTATGGCTACACCTTC	CASSGRQGLNYGYTF
once	15	TRBJ1-4	TRBD1	TRBV7-2	TGTGCCAGCAGCGGGCAGGACAGGCGAGGTGGAAAACTGTTTTTT	CASSGQDRRGGKLFF
-	16	TRBJ2-1	-	TRBV6-6	TGTGCCAGCAGTTACTCGACGGGGTTCACCTACAATGAGCAGTTCTTC	CASSYSTGFTYNEQFF
few	14	TRBJ1-1	-	TRBV9	TGTGCCAGCAGCGTGGGGGGGATGAACACTGAAGCTTTCTTT	CASSVGGMNTEAFF
-	14	TRBJ2-3	TRBD2	TRBV6-1	TGTGCCAGCAGTGAAGCTGTGGGGGGGGGTACGCAGTATTTT	CASSEAVGGGTQYF
-	14	TRBJ2-7	TRBD1	TRBV6-1	TGTGCCAGCAGGGGGACAGGCCCTCGGTACGAGCAGTACTTC	CASRGTGPRYEQYF
-	16	TRBJ2-6	TRBD2	TRBV7-9	TGTGCCAGCAGCTTATGGGGGGGAGCCGGGGCCAACGTCCTGACTTTC	CASSLWGGAGANVLTF
-	14	TRBJ1-4	TRBD1	TRBV7-2	TGTGCCAGCAGCCCACAGGGGCAAGGTGAAAAACTGTTTTTT	CASSPQGQGEKLFF
-	15	TRBJ2-5	TRBD2	TRBV15	TGTGCCACCAGCAGAGCGGGGGGTTTACAAGAGACCCAGTACTTC	CATSRAGGLQETQYF
-	14	TRBJ1-1	TRBD1	TRBV27	TGTGCCAGCAGTTTACCGGGACAGGTAACTGAAGCTTTCTTT	CASSLPGQVTEAFF
-	16	TRBJ2-3	TRBD2	TRBV18	TGTGCCAGCTCACCCTTAGCGGGGGGGCCGTCAGATACGCAGTATTTT	CASSPLAGGPSDTQYF
once	15	TRBJ1-1	TRBD1	TRBV6-5	TGTGCCAGCAGTTACTCTTTCGGGACAGTCCCCGAAGCTTTCTTT	CASSYSFGTVPEAFF
-	14	TRBJ2-7	-	TRBV6-5	-	CASSSSDRGYEQYF
-	16	TRBJ2-5	-	TRBV5-1	TGCGCCAGCAGCTTGAAAGGGGCTCAGCCGCAAGAGACCCAGTACTTC	CASSLKGAQPQETQYF
-	17	TRBJ2-1	TRBD2	TRBV7-2	TGTGCCAGCAGCTTAGTGACCCAAGCGGGGGGGTACAATGAGCAGTTCTTC	CASSLVTQAGGYNEQFF
few	12	TRBJ1-1	-	TRBV19	TGTGCCAGTAGCCGACAGAACACTGAAGCTTTCTTT	CASSRQNTEAFF
-	14	TRBJ1-6	-	TRBV6-5	TGTGCCAGCAGCTCCCGGTATTCTAATTCACCCCTCCACTTT	CASSSRYSNSPLHF
-	13	TRBJ1-2	TRBD1	TRBV10-3	TGTGCCATTAATACAGGGGGCGCCGATGGCTACACCTTC	CAINTGGADGYTF
-	13	TRBJ1-5	-	TRBV6-6	TGTGCCAGCAGCCGACAGGCTAATCAGCCCCAGCATTTT	CASSRQANQPQHF
-	15	TRBJ1-5	TRBD1	TRBV6-1	TGTGCCAGCAGGCCGGGACAGGGGAATTATCAGCCCCAGCATTTT	CASRPGQGNYQPQHF
-	13	TRBJ2-7	TRBD1	TRBV5-8	TGTGCCAGCAGGGCACAGGGGTTGAGGGAGCAGTACTTC	CASRAQGLREQYF
-	13	TRBJ1-1	-	TRBV5-4	TGTGCCAGCAGCTTGTGGGGCCGTGACGAAGCTTTCTTT	CASSLWGRDEAFF
-	12	TRBJ1-4	-	TRBV15	TGTGCCACCAGCCGACGGGGTGAAAAACTGTTTTTT	CATSRRGEKLFF
-	13	TRBJ2-7	-	TRBV7-2	TGTGCCAGCAGCACCGGGATCCGCTACGAGCAGTACTTC	CASSTGIRYEQYF
-	13	TRBJ2-5	-	TRBV9	TGTGCCAGCAGCGTAGGGCCCGAAGAGACCCAGTACTTC	CASSVGPEETQYF
-	15	TRBJ1-6	-	TRBV9	TGTGCCAGCAGCGTAGAGGCCAGGGCAGCATCACCCCTCCACTTT	CASSVEARAASPLHF
-	16	TRBJ2-7	TRBD2	TRBV6-5	TGTGCCAGCAGTTACTCGGGACTAGCGGAGCCCTACGAGCAGTACTTC	CASSYSGLAEPYEQYF
once	13	TRBJ1-1	-	TRBV7-8	TGTGCCAGCAGCTCTGCGAGGGACACTGAAGCTTTCTTT	CASSSARDTEAFF
-	19	TRBJ2-6	TRBD1	TRBV5-4	TGTGCCAGCAGCTTGGACAGGGGGGACCTGTCCTCTGGGGCCAACGTCCTGACTTTC	CASSLDRGDLSSGANVLTF